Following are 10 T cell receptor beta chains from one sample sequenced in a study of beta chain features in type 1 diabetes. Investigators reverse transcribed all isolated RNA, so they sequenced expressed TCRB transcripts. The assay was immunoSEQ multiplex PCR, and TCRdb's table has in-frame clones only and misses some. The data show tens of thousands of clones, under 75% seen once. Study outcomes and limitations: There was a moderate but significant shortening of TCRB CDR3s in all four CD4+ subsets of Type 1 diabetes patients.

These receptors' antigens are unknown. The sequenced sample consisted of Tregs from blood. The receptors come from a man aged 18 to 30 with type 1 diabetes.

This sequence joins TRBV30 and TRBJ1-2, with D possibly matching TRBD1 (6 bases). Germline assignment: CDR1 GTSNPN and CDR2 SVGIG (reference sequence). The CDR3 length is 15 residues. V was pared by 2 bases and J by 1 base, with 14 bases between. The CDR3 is CAWSRGGLNNYGYTF. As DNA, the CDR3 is TGTGCCTGGAGTCGCGGGGGCTTAAATAACTATGGCTACACCTTC.

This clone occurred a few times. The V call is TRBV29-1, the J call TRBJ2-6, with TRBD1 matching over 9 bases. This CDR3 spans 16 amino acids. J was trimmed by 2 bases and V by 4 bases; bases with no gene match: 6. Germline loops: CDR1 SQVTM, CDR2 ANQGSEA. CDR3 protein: CSVGGTGSPGANVLTF. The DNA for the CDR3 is TGCAGCGTTGGTGGGACAGGGTCTCCTGGGGCCAACGTCCTGACTTTC.

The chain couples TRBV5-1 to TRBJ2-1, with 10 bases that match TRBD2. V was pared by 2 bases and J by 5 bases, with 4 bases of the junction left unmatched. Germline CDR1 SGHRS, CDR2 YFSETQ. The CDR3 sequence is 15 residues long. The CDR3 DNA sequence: TGCGCCAGCAGCTTAGCGGGGGGGCCCGACAATGAGCAGTTCTTC. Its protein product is CASSLAGGPDNEQFF.

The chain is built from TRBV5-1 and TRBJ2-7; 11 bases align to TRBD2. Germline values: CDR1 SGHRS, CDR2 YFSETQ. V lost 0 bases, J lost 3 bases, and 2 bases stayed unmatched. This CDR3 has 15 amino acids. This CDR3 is CASSLGLAGIYEQYF. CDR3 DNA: TGCGCCAGCAGCTTGGGACTAGCGGGGATCTACGAGCAGTACTTC.

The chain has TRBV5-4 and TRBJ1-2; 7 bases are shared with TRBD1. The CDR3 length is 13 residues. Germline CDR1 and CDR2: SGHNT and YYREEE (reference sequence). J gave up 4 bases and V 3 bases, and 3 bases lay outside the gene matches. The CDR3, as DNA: TGTGCCAGCAGCTGGGACAGAACCTATGGCTACACCTTC. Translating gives CASSWDRTYGYTF.

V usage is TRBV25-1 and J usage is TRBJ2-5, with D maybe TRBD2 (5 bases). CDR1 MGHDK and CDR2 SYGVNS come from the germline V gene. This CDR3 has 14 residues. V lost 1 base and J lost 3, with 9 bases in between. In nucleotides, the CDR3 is TGTGCCAGCAGTGAATCCCCACTAGAAGAGACCCAGTACTTC. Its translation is CASSESPLEETQYF.

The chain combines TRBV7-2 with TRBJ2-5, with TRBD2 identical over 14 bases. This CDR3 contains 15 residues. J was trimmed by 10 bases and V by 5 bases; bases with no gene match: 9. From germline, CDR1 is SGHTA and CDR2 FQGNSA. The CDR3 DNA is TGTGCCAGCAGCCCCCCGGGACTAGCGGGAGCGGGCCAGTACTTC. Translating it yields CASSPPGLAGAGQYF.

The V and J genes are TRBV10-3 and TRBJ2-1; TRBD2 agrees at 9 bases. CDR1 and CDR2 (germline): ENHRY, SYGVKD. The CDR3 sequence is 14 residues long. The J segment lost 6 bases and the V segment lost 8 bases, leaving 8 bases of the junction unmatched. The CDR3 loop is CAIRPSGRSNEQFF. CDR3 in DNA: TGTGCCATCCGCCCGAGCGGGAGGTCCAATGAGCAGTTCTTC.

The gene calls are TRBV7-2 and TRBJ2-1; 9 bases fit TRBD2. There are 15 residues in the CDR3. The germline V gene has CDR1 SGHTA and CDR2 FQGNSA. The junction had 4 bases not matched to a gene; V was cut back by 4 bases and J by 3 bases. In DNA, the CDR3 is TGTGCCAGCAGCTCCCGGACTAGCGACTACAATGAGCAGTTCTTC. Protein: CASSSRTSDYNEQFF.

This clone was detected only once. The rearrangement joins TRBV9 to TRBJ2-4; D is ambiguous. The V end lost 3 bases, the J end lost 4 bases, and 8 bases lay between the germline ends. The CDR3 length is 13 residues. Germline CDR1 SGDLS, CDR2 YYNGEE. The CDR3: CASSGTDKNIQYF. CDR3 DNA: TGTGCCAGCAGCGGCACAGATAAAAACATTCAGTACTTC. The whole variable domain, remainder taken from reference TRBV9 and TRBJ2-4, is DSGVTQTPKHLITATGQRVTLRCSPRSGDLSVYWYQQSLDQGLQFLIQYYNGEERAKGNILERFSAQQFPDLHSELNLSSLELGDSALYFCASSGTDKNIQYFGAGTRLSVL.